A single T cell receptor (beta chain) is shown here with its context. The data were obtained in a study of blood T cells in healthy people across ages. Samples each had at least 5 micrograms of total RNA extracted. The use of a sample-barcoded 5' primer and a J-beta primer mix characterized a second PCR of roughly 6 to 11 cycles. Sequencing of every sample gave 2.5 million or more CDR3-containing paired-end reads. TCRdb redid the calling of the 5' RACE reads with MiXCR, one entry per CDR3 protein. Of roughly 1,700,000 distinct CDR3 sequences in the sample, roughly 27% were seen once. Germline V CDR1 and CDR2: DFQATT, SNEGSKA (reference sequence). The CDR3 has 16 residues. V was shortened by 0 bases and J by 1 base, with 15 bases between the two germline ends.

The sample comprised blood. The chain is built from TRBV20-1 and TRBJ1-1; weak D call: TRBD1 (6 bases). The source of this sequence is a woman aged 30 to 39 in good health. The CDR3 DNA sequence: TGCAGTGCTAGAGATTCGGGGGCGGGGAGGAACACTGAAGCTTTCTTT. This sequence encodes CSARDSGAGRNTEAFF.